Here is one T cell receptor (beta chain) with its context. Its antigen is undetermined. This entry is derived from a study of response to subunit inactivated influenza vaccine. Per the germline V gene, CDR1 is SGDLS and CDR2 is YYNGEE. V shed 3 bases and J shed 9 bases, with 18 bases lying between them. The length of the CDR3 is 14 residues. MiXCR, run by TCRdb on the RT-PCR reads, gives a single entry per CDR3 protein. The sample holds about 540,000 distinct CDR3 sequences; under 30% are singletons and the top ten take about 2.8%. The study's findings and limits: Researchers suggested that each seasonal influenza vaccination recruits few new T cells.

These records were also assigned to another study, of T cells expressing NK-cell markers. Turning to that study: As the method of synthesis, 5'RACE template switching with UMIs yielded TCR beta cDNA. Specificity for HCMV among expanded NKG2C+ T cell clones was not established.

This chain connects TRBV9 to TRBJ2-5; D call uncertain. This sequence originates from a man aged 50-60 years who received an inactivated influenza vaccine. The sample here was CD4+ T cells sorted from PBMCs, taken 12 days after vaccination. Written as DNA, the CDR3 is TGTGCCAGCAGCGCAATACAGACCCCCCCGGCCCAGTACTTC. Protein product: CASSAIQTPPAQYF. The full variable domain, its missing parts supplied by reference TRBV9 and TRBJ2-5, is DSGVTQTPKHLITATGQRVTLRCSPRSGDLSVYWYQQSLDQGLQFLIQYYNGEERAKGNILERFSAQQFPDLHSELNLSSLELGDSALYFCASSAIQTPPAQYFGPGTRLLVL.